One sample yielded the 18 T cell receptor beta chains listed below, sequenced in a study of beta chain features in type 1 diabetes. As every portion of the isolated RNA was reverse transcribed, the sequencing read expressed TCRB transcripts. This table comes from immunoSEQ multiplex PCR, and its TCRdb copy is limited to in-frame clones, with some not included. In the table there are 140,000 to 150,000 clones, 8% to 13% of which are singletons. The specimen sequenced was naive CD4+ T cells from blood. The origin of the receptors is a man between 18 and 35 years old in good health.

The chain links TRBV4-3 to TRBJ1-2; possibly TRBD1 for D (5 bases). The germline V gene has CDR1 LGHNA and CDR2 YSLEER. Trimming cost V 0 bases and J 8 bases, with 13 bases left between them. This CDR3 has 14 residues. In DNA form, the CDR3 reads TGCGCCAGCAGCCAAGATGCAGGGTTGGGGGGCTACACCTTC. It translates to CASSQDAGLGGYTF.

The rearrangement links TRBV2 to TRBJ2-3, with D possibly being TRBD2 (6 bases). Trimming left V 7 bases short and J 3 bases short, with 14 bases between. There are 14 residues in the CDR3. Germline CDR1 SNHLY, CDR2 FYNNEI. In nucleotides, the CDR3 is TGTGCCAGCAAACGCGGGGTGGGGACAGATACGCAGTATTTT. Translation: CASKRGVGTDTQYF.

This chain's CDR3 is CASSTRTGVYEQYF. The CDR3 nucleotides are TGTGCCAGCAGTACCCGGACAGGGGTCTACGAGCAGTACTTC. This chain links TRBV6-5 with TRBJ2-7, with 9 positions matching TRBD1. Germline values: CDR1 MNHEY, CDR2 SVGAGI. V lost 5 bases to trimming and J lost 3 bases; unmatched junction nucleotides: 5. This CDR3 is built from 14 residues.

CDR3 nucleotides: TGTGCCAGCAGCTTGGACAGAGAAAACATTCAGTACTTC. Encoded protein: CASSLDRENIQYF. The V gene is TRBV5-6, the J gene TRBJ2-4; D is undetermined. Trimming took 0 bases from V and 5 from J, leaving 6 bases between them. Germline assignment: CDR1 SGHDT and CDR2 YYEEEE. The CDR3 is 13 amino acids.

V gene TRBV6-1 combines with J gene TRBJ2-1, with unresolved D. The CDR3 is 14 residues long. Germline V gene sequence: CDR1 MNHNS, CDR2 SASEGT. V was clipped by 5 bases and J by 4 bases, with 12 bases between them. CDR3 sequence (DNA): TGTGCCAGCAGTTATCTTGCAGGATACAATGAGCAGTTCTTC. It specifies CASSYLAGYNEQFF.

The V gene is TRBV13, the J gene TRBJ1-1; maybe TRBD1 (5 bases). The germline V gene has CDR1 PRHDT and CDR2 FYEKMQ (reference sequence). V was clipped by 5 bases and J by 3 bases, with 16 bases between them. This CDR3 is built from 15 residues. The CDR3 DNA sequence: TGTGCCAGCAGCGTAAGGGGTCCGGGGGACACTGAAGCTTTCTTT. Its protein product is CASSVRGPGDTEAFF.

The chain uses TRBV7-9 and TRBJ1-1; a possible D gene is TRBD1 (5 bases). CDR3 size: 14 residues. Deletions cut 5 bases from V and 2 bases from J, with 12 bases between. Per germline, CDR1 SEHNR and CDR2 FQNEAQ (reference sequence). The CDR3 sequence is CASSPSRVNTEAFF. The CDR3, as DNA: TGTGCCAGCAGCCCGAGCAGGGTAAACACTGAAGCTTTCTTT. Filled out from reference TRBV7-9 and TRBJ1-1, the complete variable domain reads DTGVSQNPRHKITKRGQNVTFRCDPISEHNRLYWYRQTLGQGPEFLTYFQNEAQLEKSRLLSDRFSAERPKGSFSTLEIQRTEQGDSAMYLCASSPSRVNTEAFFGQGTRLTVV.

This clone was detected many times. V gene TRBV18 combines with J gene TRBJ2-4, with 7 bases identical to TRBD1. This CDR3 contains 12 residues. Germline V lookup: CDR1 KGHSH, CDR2 LQKENI. Losses at the gene ends were 6 bases for V and 14 bases for J; bases not matched to a gene: 10. The DNA for the CDR3 is TGTGCCAGCTCCGGGACAGACCGTATGAAGTACTTC. Residues: CASSGTDRMKYF. The whole variable domain, filled in from reference TRBV18 and TRBJ2-4, reads NAGVMQNPRHLVRRRGQEARLRCSPMKGHSHVYWYRQLPEEGLKFMVYLQKENIIDESGMPKERFSAEFPKEGPSILRIQQVVRGDSAAYFCASSGTDRMKYFGAGTRLSVL.

A few counts support this clone. The V call is TRBV6-1, the J call TRBJ2-3, with D possibly matching TRBD2 (5 bases). V was trimmed by 9 bases and J by 0 bases, leaving 10 bases between them. This CDR3 has 13 residues. Germline-derived CDR1 and CDR2 are MNHNS and SASEGT. The CDR3 nucleotides read TGTGCCAGTCGGGATCCTAGCACAGATACGCAGTATTTT. It yields the protein CASRDPSTDTQYF.

This chain joins TRBV19 and TRBJ2-7; 10 nucleotides agree with TRBD2. The CDR3 covers 14 residues. The V segment lost 5 bases and the J segment 3 bases; nucleotides outside the gene matches: 4. Germline CDR1 LNHDA, CDR2 SQIVND (reference sequence). The CDR3 sequence is CASSQRGGFYEQYF. For the CDR3, the DNA is TGTGCCAGTAGTCAGCGGGGGGGATTCTACGAGCAGTACTTC.

V and J are TRBV28 and TRBJ2-5; 7 bases line up with TRBD2. The CDR3 is 15 residues long. Germline V gene lookup returns CDR1 MDHEN and CDR2 SYDVKM. V shed 5 bases, J shed 4 bases, and the junction held 10 bases outside the gene matches. The CDR3 sequence: CASSRRGGGGETQYF. CDR3 in DNA: TGTGCCAGCAGTCGACGTGGTGGGGGGGGAGAGACCCAGTACTTC.

This clone occurred a few times. The rearrangement uses TRBV28 and TRBJ2-5; TRBD2 aligns across 10 bases. From germline, CDR1 is MDHEN and CDR2 SYDVKM. With 10 bases clipped from V and 3 bases from J, the junction kept 8 bases outside the gene matches. This CDR3 spans 14 amino acids. For the CDR3, the DNA is TGTGCCATATCAGAACTAGCGGGAAAAGAGACCCAGTACTTC. It codes for CAISELAGKETQYF.

The CDR3 region is CAISEHTSGGPGTGELFF. Here the CDR3 DNA reads TGTGCCATCAGTGAGCATACTAGCGGGGGCCCGGGGACCGGGGAGCTGTTTTTT. The rearrangement links TRBV10-3 to TRBJ2-2, with 11 positions matching TRBD2. This CDR3 has 18 residues. The J segment lost 5 bases and the V segment lost 2 bases, leaving 10 bases of the junction unmatched. CDR1 ENHRY and CDR2 SYGVKD come from the germline V gene.

This clone was counted only a few times. This chain joins TRBV7-3 and TRBJ2-7; 10 nucleotides align to TRBD2. The length of the CDR3 is 14 residues. CDR1 SGHTA and CDR2 FQGTGA come from the germline V gene. The trim removed 5 bases at V and 6 bases at J, leaving 7 bases unmatched. In nucleotides, the CDR3 is TGTGCCAGCAGCAGAAGCGGGGGGGCAACCGAGCAGTACTTC. Its translation: CASSRSGGATEQYF.

This clone was seen ten or more times. This rearrangement joins TRBV7-9 to TRBJ2-7; 7 bases map to TRBD2. J lost 0 bases, V lost 5 bases, and 4 bases had no gene match. This CDR3 has 14 amino acids. Germline values: CDR1 SEHNR, CDR2 FQNEAQ (reference sequence). CDR3 loop: CASSRREGSYEQYF. The CDR3 nucleotides read TGTGCCAGCAGCCGAAGGGAGGGCTCCTACGAGCAGTACTTC.

This clone was seen a few times. The chain is built from TRBV6-5 and TRBJ1-4; no reliable D call. There are 15 residues in the CDR3. V was cut by 0 bases and J by 6 bases, with 11 bases left in between. CDR1 MNHEY and CDR2 SVGAGI come from the germline V gene. The CDR3: CASSYSLGRDEKLFF. The CDR3 DNA sequence: TGTGCCAGCAGTTACTCGTTGGGGAGGGATGAAAAACTGTTTTTT.

This clone occurred a few times. The chain carries TRBV28 and TRBJ1-6, with 8 bases identical to TRBD1. The CDR3 totals 15 residues. Trimming removed 7 bases from V and 7 bases from J; junction bases left unmatched: 9. Germline assignment: CDR1 MDHEN and CDR2 SYDVKM. CDR3 DNA sequence: TGTGCCAGCACCTCTCGACAGGGGACCAATTCACCCCTCCACTTT. The encoded protein is CASTSRQGTNSPLHF.

This clone has more than one count but fewer than ten. This chain joins TRBV6-6 and TRBJ2-7; 8 nucleotides match TRBD1. V was clipped by 6 bases and J by 3 bases; unmatched bases: 10. The CDR3 extends over 15 amino acids. The germline V gene has CDR1 MNHNY and CDR2 SVGAGI (reference sequence). CDR3 loop: CASSRDRGSGYEQYF. The CDR3 DNA reads as TGTGCCAGCAGCCGCGACAGGGGATCGGGCTACGAGCAGTACTTC.